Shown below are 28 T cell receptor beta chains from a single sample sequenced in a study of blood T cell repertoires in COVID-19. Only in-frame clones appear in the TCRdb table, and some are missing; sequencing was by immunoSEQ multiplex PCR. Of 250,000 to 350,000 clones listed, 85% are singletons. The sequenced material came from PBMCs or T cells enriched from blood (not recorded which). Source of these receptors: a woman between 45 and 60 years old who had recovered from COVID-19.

CDR3 DNA: TGTGCCACCAGTGATACTCTTGACGGGGAAAATGAGCAGTTCTTC. This translates into CATSDTLDGENEQFF. This chain links TRBV24-1 with TRBJ2-1; perhaps TRBD2 as D (5 bases). Germline CDR1 KGHDR, CDR2 SFDVKD. This CDR3 has 15 residues. Trimming took 3 bases from V and 7 from J, leaving 15 bases between them.

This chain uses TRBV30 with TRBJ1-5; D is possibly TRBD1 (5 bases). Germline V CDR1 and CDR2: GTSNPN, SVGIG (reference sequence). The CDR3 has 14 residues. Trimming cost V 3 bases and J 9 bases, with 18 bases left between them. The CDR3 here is CAWREQAGAGPQHF. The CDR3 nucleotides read TGTGCCTGGAGGGAACAGGCTGGAGCAGGGCCCCAGCATTTT.

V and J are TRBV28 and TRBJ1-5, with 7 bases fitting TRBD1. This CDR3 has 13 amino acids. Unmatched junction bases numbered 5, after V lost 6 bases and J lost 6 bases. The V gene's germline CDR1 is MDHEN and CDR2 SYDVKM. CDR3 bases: TGTGCCAGCAGGGAGGGACAGATTCAGCCCCAGCATTTT. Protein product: CASREGQIQPQHF. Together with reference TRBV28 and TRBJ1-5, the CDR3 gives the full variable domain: DVKVTQSSRYLVKRTGEKVFLECVQDMDHENMFWYRQDPGLGLRLIYFSYDVKMKEKGDIPEGYSVSREKKERFSLILESASTNQTSMYLCASREGQIQPQHFGDGTRLSIL.

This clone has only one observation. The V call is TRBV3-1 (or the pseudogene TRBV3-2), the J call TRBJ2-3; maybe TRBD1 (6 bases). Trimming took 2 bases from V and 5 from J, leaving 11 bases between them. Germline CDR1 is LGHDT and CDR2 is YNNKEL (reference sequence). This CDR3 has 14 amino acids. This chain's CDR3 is CASSQWTVGDTQYF. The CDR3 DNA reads TGTGCCAGCAGCCAATGGACAGTCGGAGATACGCAGTATTTT.

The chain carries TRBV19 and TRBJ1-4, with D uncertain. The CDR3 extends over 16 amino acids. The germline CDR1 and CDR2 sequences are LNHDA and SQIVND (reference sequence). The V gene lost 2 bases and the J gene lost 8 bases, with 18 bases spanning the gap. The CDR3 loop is CASSIYSTVTNEKLFF. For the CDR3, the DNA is TGTGCCAGTAGTATATACAGTACGGTAACGAACGAAAAACTGTTTTTT.

In DNA, the CDR3 is TGTGCCAGCAGTTTAGGACAGCCGGGGTTGGCCGAGCAGTACTTC. Residues: CASSLGQPGLAEQYF. The rearrangement joins TRBV28 to TRBJ2-7, with D possibly matching TRBD1 (6 bases). The CDR3 has 15 amino acids. V shed 2 bases and J shed 6 bases, with 17 bases lying between them. Germline values: CDR1 MDHEN, CDR2 SYDVKM.

Here the CDR3 reads CASSGSVTGDYEQYF. CDR3 coding DNA: TGTGCCAGCAGCGGAAGCGTAACAGGGGATTACGAGCAGTACTTC. The J gene is TRBJ2-7, the V gene TRBV9, with TRBD1 matching 7 bases. This CDR3 has 15 residues. V lost 3 bases and J lost 4; bases outside the gene matches: 10. Looked up from germline, CDR1 is SGDLS and CDR2 is YYNGEE.

The CDR3 sequence: CASSPPGGASEKLFF. CDR3 DNA sequence: TGTGCCAGCAGCCCCCCAGGGGGCGCGTCTGAAAAACTGTTTTTT. The J gene is TRBJ1-4, the V gene TRBV16, with 8 bases lining up with TRBD1. CDR3 size: 15 residues. The J segment lost 7 bases and the V segment lost 4 bases, leaving 8 bases of the junction unmatched. Germline loops: CDR1 KGHSY, CDR2 FQNENV.

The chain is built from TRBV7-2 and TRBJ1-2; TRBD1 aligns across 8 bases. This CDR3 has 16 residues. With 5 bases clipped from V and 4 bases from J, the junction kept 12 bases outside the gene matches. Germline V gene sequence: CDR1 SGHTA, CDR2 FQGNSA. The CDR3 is CASSDPGQVPLYGYTF. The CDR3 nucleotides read TGTGCCAGCAGCGATCCGGGACAGGTCCCCCTCTATGGCTACACCTTC.

CDR3 sequence reads: CASSLAKGAAHSNQPQHF. The CDR3 nucleotides read TGTGCCAGCAGCTTGGCCAAGGGGGCGGCGCATAGCAATCAGCCCCAGCATTTT. This sequence joins TRBV5-5 and TRBJ1-5; 7 nucleotides agree with TRBD1. CDR1 is SGHKS and CDR2 is YYEKEE in the germline V gene (reference sequence). CDR3 length: 18 residues. V was clipped by 0 bases and J by 0 bases; unmatched bases: 9.

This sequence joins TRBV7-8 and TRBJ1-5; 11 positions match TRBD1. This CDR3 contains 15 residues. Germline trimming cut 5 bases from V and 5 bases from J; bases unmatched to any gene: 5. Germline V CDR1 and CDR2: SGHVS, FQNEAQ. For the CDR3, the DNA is TGTGCCAGCAGCACTGGACAGGGGGCCTATCAGCCCCAGCATTTT. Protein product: CASSTGQGAYQPQHF.

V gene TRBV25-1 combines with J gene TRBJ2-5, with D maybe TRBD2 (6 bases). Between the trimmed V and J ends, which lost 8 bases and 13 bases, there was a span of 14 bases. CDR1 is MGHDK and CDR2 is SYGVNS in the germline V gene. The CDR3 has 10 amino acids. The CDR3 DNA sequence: TGTGCCAGCGGGGAGGACCTTGGGTACTTC. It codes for CASGEDLGYF.

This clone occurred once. The CDR3 reads CASSSGRVHNEQFF. CDR3 sequence (DNA): TGTGCCAGCAGTTCCGGGAGGGTCCACAATGAGCAGTTCTTC. The chain combines TRBV6-5 with TRBJ2-1; TRBD2 matches at 8 bases. V was pared by 4 bases and J by 5 bases, with 4 bases of the junction left unmatched. Germline values: CDR1 MNHEY, CDR2 SVGAGI. The CDR3 sequence is 14 residues long.

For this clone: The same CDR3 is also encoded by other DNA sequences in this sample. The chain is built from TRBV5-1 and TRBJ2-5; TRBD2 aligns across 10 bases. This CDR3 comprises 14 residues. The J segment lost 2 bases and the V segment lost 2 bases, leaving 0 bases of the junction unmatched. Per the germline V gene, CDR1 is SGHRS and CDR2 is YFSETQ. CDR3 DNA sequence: TGCGCCAGCAGCTTTAGCGGGGGGCAAGAGACCCAGTACTTC. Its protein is CASSFSGGQETQYF.

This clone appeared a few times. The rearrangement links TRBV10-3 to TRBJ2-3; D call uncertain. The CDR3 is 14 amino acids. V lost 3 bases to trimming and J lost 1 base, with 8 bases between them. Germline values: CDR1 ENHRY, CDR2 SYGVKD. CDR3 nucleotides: TGTGCCATCAGTGAAAGCGAGGGCACAGATACGCAGTATTTT. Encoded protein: CAISESEGTDTQYF.

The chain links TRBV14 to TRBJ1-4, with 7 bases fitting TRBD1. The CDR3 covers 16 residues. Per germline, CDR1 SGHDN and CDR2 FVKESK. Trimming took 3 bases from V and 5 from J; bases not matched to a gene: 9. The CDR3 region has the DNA TGTGCCAGCAGCCAGGCATACAGGGGAGCGAATGAAAAACTGTTTTTT. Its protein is CASSQAYRGANEKLFF.

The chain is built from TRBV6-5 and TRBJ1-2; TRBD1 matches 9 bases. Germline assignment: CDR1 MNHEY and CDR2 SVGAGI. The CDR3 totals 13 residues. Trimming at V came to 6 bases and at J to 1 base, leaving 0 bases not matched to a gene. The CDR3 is CASRTGGNYGYTF. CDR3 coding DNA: TGTGCCAGCAGGACAGGGGGTAACTATGGCTACACCTTC.

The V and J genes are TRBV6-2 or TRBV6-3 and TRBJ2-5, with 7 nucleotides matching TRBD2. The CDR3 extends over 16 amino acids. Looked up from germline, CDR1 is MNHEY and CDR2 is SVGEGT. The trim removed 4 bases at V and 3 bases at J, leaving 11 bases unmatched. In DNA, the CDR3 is TGTGCCAGCAGTTCCCTCGGCAGCGGGGCCGAAGAGACCCAGTACTTC. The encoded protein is CASSSLGSGAEETQYF.

Written as DNA, the CDR3 is TGTGCCTGGAACGGACAGGGAGGCACTGAAGCTTTCTTT. Its translation: CAWNGQGGTEAFF. The gene calls are TRBV30 and TRBJ1-1; 8 positions match TRBD1. Germline loops: CDR1 GTSNPN, CDR2 SVGIG (reference sequence). This CDR3 has 13 residues. V gave up 4 bases and J gave up 4 bases; unmatched junction bases: 5.

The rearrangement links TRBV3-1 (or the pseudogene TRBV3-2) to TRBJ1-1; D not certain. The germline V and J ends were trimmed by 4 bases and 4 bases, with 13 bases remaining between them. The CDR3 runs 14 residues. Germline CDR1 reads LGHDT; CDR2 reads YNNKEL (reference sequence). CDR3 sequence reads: CASSPGNGITEAFF. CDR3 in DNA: TGTGCCAGCAGCCCGGGGAATGGGATCACTGAAGCTTTCTTT.

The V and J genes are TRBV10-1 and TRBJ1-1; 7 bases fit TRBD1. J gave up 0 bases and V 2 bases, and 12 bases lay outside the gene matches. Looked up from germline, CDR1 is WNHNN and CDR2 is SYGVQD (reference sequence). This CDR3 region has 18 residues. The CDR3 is CASSEGPGAGGMNTEAFF. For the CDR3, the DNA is TGCGCCAGCAGTGAGGGTCCCGGGGCAGGGGGAATGAACACTGAAGCTTTCTTT.

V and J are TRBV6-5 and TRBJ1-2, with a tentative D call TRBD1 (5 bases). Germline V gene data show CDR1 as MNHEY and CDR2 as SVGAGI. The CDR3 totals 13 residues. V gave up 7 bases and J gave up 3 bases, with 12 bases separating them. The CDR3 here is CASKPGMHYGYTF. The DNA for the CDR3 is TGTGCCAGCAAGCCAGGGATGCACTATGGCTACACCTTC.

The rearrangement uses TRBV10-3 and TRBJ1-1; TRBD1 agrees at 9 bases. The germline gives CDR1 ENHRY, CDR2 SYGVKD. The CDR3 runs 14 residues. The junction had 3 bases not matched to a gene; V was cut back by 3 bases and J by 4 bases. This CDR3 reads CAISDPTGGTEAFF. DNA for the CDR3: TGTGCCATCAGTGACCCGACAGGGGGCACTGAAGCTTTCTTT.

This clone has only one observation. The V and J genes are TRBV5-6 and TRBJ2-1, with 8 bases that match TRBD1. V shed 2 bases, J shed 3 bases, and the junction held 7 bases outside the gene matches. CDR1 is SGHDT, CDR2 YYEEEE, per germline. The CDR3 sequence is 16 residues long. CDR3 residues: CASSFNQGAHYNEQFF. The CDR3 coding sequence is TGTGCCAGCAGCTTTAATCAGGGGGCCCACTACAATGAGCAGTTCTTC.

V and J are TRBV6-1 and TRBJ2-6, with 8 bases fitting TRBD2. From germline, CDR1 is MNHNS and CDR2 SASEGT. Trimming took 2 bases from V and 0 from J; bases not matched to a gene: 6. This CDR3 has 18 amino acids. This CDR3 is CASSELAGGVSGANVLTF. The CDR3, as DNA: TGTGCCAGCAGTGAACTAGCGGGTGGGGTCTCTGGGGCCAACGTCCTGACTTTC.

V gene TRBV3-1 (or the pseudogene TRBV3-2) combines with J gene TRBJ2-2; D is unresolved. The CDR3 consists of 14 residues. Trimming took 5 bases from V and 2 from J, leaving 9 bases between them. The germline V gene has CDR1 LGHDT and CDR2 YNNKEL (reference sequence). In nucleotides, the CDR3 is TGTGCCAGCAGCTCCCTATTAAACACCGGGGAGCTGTTTTTT. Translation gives CASSSLLNTGELFF.

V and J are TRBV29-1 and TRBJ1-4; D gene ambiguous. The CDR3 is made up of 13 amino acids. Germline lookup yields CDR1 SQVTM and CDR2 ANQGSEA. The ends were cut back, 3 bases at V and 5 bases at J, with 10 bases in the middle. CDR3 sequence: CSVEGVANEKLFF. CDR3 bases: TGCAGCGTTGAGGGCGTGGCGAATGAAAAACTGTTTTTT.

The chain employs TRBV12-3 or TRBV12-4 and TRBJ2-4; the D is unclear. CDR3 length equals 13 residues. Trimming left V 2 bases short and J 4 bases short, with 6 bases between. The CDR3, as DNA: TGTGCCAGCAGTTTAACAGAGAAAAACATTCAGTACTTC. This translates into CASSLTEKNIQYF.